This T cell receptor beta chain was sequenced for a study of shared clonotypes between healthy human individuals. General observations from the study: Collection of samples was limited to blood; tissue repertoires likely differ. Around 5.3% of naive CD4 clonotypes were shared across several donors.

Across several immunoSEQ plates, the genomic DNA of each subset was split evenly. Original processing notes: In the immunoSEQ data, sequences were junction-only and lacked quality scores, so filtering differed. Data came from immunoSEQ multiplex PCR; TCRdb stores just in-frame clones and leaves some out. The V and J calls and clone size were taken over from that table, and D and trimming were inferred from the DNA. The table lists 650,000 to 800,000 clones, 55% to 80% of them singletons. This clone was picked up one time. Its antigen is unknown. Per germline, CDR1 ENHRY and CDR2 SYGVKD. The CDR3 is 14 amino acids. V dropped 9 bases and J dropped 3; count of bases not matched to a gene: 8.

The sample comprised memory CD4+ T cells sorted from blood. Documented subset: CD45RA-negative fraction. The chain uses TRBV10-3 and TRBJ1-2; 9 nucleotides line up with TRBD1. The receptor comes from a woman in her 30s in good health. Here the CDR3 reads CAIGGQGSDYGYTF. CDR3 nucleotide sequence: TGTGCCATTGGTGGACAGGGGTCGGACTATGGCTACACCTTC.